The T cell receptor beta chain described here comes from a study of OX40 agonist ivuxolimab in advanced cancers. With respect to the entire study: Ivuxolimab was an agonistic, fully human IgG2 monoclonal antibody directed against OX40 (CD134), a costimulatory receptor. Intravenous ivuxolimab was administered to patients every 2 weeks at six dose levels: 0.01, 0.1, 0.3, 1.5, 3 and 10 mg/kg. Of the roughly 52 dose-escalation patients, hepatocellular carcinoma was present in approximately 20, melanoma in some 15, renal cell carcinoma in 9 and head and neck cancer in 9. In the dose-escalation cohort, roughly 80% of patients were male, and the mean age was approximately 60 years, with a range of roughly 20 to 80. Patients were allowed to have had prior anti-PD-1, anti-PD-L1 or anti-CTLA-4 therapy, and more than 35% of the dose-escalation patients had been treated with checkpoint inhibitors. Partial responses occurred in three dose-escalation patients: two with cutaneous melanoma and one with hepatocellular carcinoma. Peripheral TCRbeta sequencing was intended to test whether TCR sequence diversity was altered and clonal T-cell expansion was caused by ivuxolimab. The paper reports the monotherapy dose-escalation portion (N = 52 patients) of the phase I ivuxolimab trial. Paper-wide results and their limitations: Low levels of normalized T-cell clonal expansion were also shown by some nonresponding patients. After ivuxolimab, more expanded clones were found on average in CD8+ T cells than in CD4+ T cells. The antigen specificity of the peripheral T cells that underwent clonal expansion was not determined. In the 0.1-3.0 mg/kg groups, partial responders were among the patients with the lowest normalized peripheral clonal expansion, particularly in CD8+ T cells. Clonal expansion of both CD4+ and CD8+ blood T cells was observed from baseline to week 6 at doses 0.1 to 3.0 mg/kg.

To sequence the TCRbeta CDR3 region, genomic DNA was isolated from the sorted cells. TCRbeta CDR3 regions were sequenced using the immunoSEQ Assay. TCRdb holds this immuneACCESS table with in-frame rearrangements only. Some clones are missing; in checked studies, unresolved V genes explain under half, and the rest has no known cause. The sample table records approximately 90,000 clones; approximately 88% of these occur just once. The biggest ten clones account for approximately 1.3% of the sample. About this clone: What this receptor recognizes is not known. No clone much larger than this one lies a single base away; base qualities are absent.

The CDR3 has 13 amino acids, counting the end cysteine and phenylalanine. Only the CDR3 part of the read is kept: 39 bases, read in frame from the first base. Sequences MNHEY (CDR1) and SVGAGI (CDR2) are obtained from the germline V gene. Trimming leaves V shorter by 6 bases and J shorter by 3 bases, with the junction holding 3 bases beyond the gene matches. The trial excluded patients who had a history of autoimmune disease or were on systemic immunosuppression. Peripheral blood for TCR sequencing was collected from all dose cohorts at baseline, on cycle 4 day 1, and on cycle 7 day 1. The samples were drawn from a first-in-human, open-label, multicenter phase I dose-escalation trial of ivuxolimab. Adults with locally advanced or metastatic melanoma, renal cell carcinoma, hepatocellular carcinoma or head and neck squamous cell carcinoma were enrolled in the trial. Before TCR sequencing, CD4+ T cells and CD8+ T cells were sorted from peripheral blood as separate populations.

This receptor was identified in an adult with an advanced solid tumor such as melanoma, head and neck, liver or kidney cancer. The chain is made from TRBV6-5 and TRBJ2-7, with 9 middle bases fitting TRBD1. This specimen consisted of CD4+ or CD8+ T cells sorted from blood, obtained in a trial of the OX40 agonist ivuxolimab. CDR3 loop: CASRQGQGYEQYF. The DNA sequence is TGTGCCAGCAGACAGGGACAGGGCTACGAGCAGTACTTC.